The rows below give T cell receptor beta chains drawn from one sample of a study of monozygotic twins with inflammatory bowel disease. TCRdb reprocessed the 5' RACE reads and keeps a single row for each CDR3 protein, giving no DNA. The sample holds about 380,000 distinct CDR3 sequences. The sequenced sample consisted of blood. The receptor set was obtained from a human donor with ulcerative colitis or Crohn's disease, or a healthy co-twin of an affected twin (not recorded which). The CDR3 runs from the conserved cysteine through the conserved F or W. Fields, in order: J gene, V gene, CDR3 protein.

>TRBJ2-7|TRBV27
CASSLRQGTGEQYF
>TRBJ2-5|TRBV4-1
CASSQDIGRGSETQYF
>TRBJ2-1|TRBV5-1
CASSSTTGTGPAGQFF
>TRBJ2-4|TRBV5-1
CASSLTEPGIQYF
>TRBJ2-5|TRBV9
CASTQGGYQETQYF
>TRBJ2-7|TRBV2
CASKRSGVYEQYF
>TRBJ2-7|TRBV20-1
CSARFTGQVTYEQYF
>TRBJ2-3|TRBV5-1
CTSKVPDSTDTQYF
>TRBJ1-4|TRBV9
CASSVGAAATNEKLFF
>TRBJ1-4|TRBV4-3
CASSQVWGSAEKLFF
>TRBJ2-2|TRBV7-6
CASSSLSLPELFF
>TRBJ2-2|TRBV28
CASSLPLRTGAFPNTGELFF
>TRBJ2-5|TRBV5-5
CASSLVTGMGETQYF
>TRBJ2-5|TRBV4-2
CASSRDSLQETQYF
>TRBJ2-7|TRBV12-3/TRBV12-4
CASSLVGPSTLREQYF
>TRBJ2-1|TRBV9
CASSLEWTDDNEQFF
>TRBJ1-1|TRBV20-1
CSARGNMNTEAFF